This TCR beta chain came from a study of Graves' ophthalmopathy and Graves' hyperthyroidism (dated by TCRdb to 2016 to 2018). At the level of the whole study: Peripheral blood was collected at initial diagnosis, before any treatment. TCR beta repertoire signatures were used to distinguish Graves' ophthalmopathy from Graves' hyperthyroidism and to predict progression to ophthalmopathy. In total, over 130 blood samples were TCR-sequenced: some 40 ophthalmopathy, 75 hyperthyroidism and about 17 hyperthyroidism-to-ophthalmopathy patients. A discovery set of 95 to 100 patients (around 45 ophthalmopathy, about 59 stable hyperthyroidism) was enrolled to explore V-J signatures distinguishing ophthalmopathy from hyperthyroidism. For independent validation, a separate cohort was made up of approximately 18 hyperthyroidism patients plus 17 patients who later progressed from hyperthyroidism to ophthalmopathy. In six hyperthyroidism patients, T-cell repertoires of thyroid tissue and blood were compared. Once sampling was done, hyperthyroidism patients were given methimazole at a starting dose of 30 mg daily, while ophthalmopathy patients were given high-dose intravenous methylprednisolone.

A remark on this clonotype: Its antigen is unknown. Base qualities were left out, and no much larger clone turns up one base away.

For repertoire sequencing, TCR beta CDR3 regions were amplified from RNA transcripts. The first round was an RT-PCR using HTBI primers with the Qiagen OneStep RT-PCR kit, and this first round was followed by a second-round multiplex PCR, then size selection and purification. Libraries were sequenced on an Illumina HiSeq2000 using paired-end 100 bp reads. The authors' analysis ran thus. SOAPnuke was used for read processing, and reads with adapters, uncalled bases, a mean Phred below 15, or no exact constant-primer or identifier match were discarded. High-quality paired reads were merged with COPE v1.2.5. Unique nucleotide sequences were defined as clonotypes and aligned to IMGT TRB V, D and J references using MiTCR v1.1. Analysis was restricted to V-J combinations with a frequency above 0.0001, which covered roughly 99% of repertoires. For each V-J combination, a TCR clonal expansion and chaos score was defined as F50 clonal expansion divided by the chaos observed in the TCRdist matrix. Welch's t-statistics and random forest were used to narrow the features down to about a dozen V-J combinations, which were then fed into a naive Bayes classifier. Thyroid-blood repertoire similarity was quantified with the Morisita-Horn index. Using fastp trimming at Q25 and MiXCR clonotype assembly, TCRdb reanalyzed the public sequencing data and kept in-frame beta chains. Identical CDR3 protein sequences are pooled into one entry, listed with their most common genes and DNA. The V and J calls and clone size come from TCRdb's table, not from the authors' own analysis. The table for this sample lists some 250,000 distinct CDR3 sequences; 40% to 50% of them were counted only once. The leading ten clones occupy around half of the sample.

According to the germline V gene, CDR1 reads LGHNA and CDR2 reads YNFKEQ. The CDR3 measures 14 amino acids from cysteine to phenylalanine. This entry keeps only the CDR3 DNA: 42 bases, framed from base 1. V is cut by 1 base and J by 6 bases, and the space between the germline ends is 12 bases. What the study reported, not specific to this receptor: Ophthalmopathy was separated from stable hyperthyroidism by the 13-signature model with around 88% sensitivity and about 83% specificity in cross-validation and with 80%/75% in the test set. Sample size was not predetermined statistically, and investigators were not blinded to group allocation. Most expanded thyroid clonotypes with frequency above 0.001 were also detected in blood, suggesting blood repertoires may reflect the thyroid immune response. In validation, the model predicted ophthalmopathy progression with roughly 68% sensitivity and roughly 72% specificity; about a dozen predicted patients were CT-confirmed with GO in a median of approximately 6.5 months.

The ophthalmopathy patients had moderately to severely active disease, with a Clinical Activity Score of 3 or higher, a NOSPECS grade of 4 or higher, and a disease duration of less than 3 months. Patients with other autoimmune diseases, uncontrolled infections, pregnancy or lactation were excluded from the study. Clinical symptoms, serum thyroxine, TRAb, thyroid ultrasound and orbital computed tomography formed the basis of the diagnosis. Using Ficoll-Paque density gradient centrifugation, PBMCs were isolated from over 8.5 ml of fresh peripheral blood. Trizol reagent was used to extract the total RNA, and its quality was then checked on an Agilent 2100 Bioanalyzer.

This sequence was found in an adult man with Graves' ophthalmopathy. Recombination joined TRBV4-2 with TRBJ1-1; the D gene cannot be named for sure. Source material: peripheral blood. Here is the DNA: TGTGCCAGCAGCCAAGTCGGTAGTAACGCTGAAGCTTTCTTT. Its protein is CASSQVGSNAEAFF.